The clone carrying this TCR beta chain was seen many times. Per germline, CDR1 MNHEY and CDR2 SMNVEV (reference sequence). CDR3 length: 14 amino acids. Trimming stripped 8 bases from V and 7 bases from J, with 15 bases between. The entry originates in a study of T cells in tumors after PD-1 blockade. Sequencing used immunoSEQ multiplex PCR; TCRdb keeps in-frame clones, though not all of them. The data show around 35,000 clones, 55% to 80% seen once. The sequence was collected from a human donor with basal cell carcinoma. Sequenced here: PBMCs, sampled after anti-PD-1 treatment. The V gene is TRBV27, the J gene TRBJ2-6; no firm D call. The CDR3 protein is CASRKGSYANVLTF. Written as DNA, the CDR3 is TGTGCCAGCCGTAAAGGGTCCTACGCCAACGTCCTGACTTTC.